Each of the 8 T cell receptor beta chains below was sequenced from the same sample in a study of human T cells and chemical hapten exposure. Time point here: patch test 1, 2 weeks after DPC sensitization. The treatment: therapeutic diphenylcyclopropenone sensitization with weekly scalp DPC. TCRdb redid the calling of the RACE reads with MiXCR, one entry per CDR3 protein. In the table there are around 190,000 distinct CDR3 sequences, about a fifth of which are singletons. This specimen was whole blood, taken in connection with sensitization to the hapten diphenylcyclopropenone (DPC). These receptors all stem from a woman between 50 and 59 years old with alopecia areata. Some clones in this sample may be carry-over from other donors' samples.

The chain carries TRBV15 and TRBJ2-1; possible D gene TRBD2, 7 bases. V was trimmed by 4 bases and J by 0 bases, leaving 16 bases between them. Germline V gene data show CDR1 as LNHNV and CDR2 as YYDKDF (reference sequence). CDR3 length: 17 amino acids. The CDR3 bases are TGTGCCACCAGCAAGGGGGGGCTTTCGAGCTCCTACAATGAGCAGTTCTTC. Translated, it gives CATSKGGLSSSYNEQFF.

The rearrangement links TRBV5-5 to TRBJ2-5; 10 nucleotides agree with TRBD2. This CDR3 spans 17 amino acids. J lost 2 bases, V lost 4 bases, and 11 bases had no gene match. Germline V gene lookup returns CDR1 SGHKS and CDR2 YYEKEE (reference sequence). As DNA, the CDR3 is TGTGCCAGCAGCCCCACGACAACTAGCGGGATACAAGAGACCCAGTACTTC. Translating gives CASSPTTTSGIQETQYF.

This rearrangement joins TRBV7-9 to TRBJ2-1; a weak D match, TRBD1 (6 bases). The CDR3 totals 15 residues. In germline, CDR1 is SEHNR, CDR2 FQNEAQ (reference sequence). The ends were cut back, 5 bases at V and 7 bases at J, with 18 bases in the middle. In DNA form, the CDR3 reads TGTGCCAGCAGCGCCCTCCGGGACATCACTAATGAGCAGTTCTTC. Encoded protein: CASSALRDITNEQFF.

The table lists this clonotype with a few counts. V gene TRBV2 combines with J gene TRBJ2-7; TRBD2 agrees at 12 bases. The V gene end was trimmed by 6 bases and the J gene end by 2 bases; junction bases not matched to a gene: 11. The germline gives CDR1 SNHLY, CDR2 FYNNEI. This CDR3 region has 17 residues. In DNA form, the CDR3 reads TGTGCCAGCAGGCTAAGAGCTAGCGGGAGGGCGCCCTACGAGCAGTACTTC. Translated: CASRLRASGRAPYEQYF.

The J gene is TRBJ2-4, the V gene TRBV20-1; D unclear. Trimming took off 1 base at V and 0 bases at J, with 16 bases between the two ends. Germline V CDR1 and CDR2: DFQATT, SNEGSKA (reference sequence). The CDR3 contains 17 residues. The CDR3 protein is CSARGQTSSLAKNIQYF. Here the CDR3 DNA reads TGCAGTGCTAGAGGGCAGACATCTTCACTAGCCAAAAACATTCAGTACTTC.

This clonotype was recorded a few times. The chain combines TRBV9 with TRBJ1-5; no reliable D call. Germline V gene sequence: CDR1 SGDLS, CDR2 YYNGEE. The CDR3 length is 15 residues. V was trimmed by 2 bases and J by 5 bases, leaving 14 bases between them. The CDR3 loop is CASSVGVQWDQPQHF. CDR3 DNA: TGTGCCAGCAGCGTTGGAGTACAATGGGATCAGCCCCAGCATTTT.

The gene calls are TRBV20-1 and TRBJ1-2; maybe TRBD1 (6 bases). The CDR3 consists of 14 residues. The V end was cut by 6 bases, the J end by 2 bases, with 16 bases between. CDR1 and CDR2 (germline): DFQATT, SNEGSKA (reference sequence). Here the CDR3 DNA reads TGCAGTGCCAAGGGGAGGGGGGCCAACTATGGCTACACCTTC. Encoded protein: CSAKGRGANYGYTF.

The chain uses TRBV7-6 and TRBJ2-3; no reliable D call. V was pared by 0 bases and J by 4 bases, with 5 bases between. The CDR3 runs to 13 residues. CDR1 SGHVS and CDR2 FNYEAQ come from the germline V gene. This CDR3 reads CASSLAYADTQYF. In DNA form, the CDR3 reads TGTGCCAGCAGCTTAGCGTACGCAGATACGCAGTATTTT.